Listed below are T cell receptor beta chains from one sample, sequenced in a study of T cell repertoires in cytomegalovirus infection. Using its own MiXCR run on the reads, TCRdb lists one record per CDR3 protein. The data show 400,000 or so distinct CDR3 sequences, around 18% seen once. The sample was PBMCs. The receptor set was obtained from a human donor in good health (CMV status not recorded). Some clones in this sample may be carry-over from other donors' samples. CDR3s include the opening cysteine and the closing phenylalanine or tryptophan. Fields, in order: clone size, V gene, D gene, J gene, CDR3 protein, CDR3 DNA. A D gene is named only where the DNA matches it firmly. Expanded clones are given a class, and other clones once, few, many or no size at all.

>.|TRBV12-3/TRBV12-4|TRBD1|TRBJ1-5
CASSSRDRRDQPQHF
TGTGCCAGCAGCTCCCGGGACAGAAGGGATCAGCCCCAGCATTTT
>.|TRBV6-5|.|TRBJ1-2
CASSYQGLGGYTF
TGTGCCAGCAGTTACCAAGGACTAGGCGGCTACACCTTC
>many|TRBV7-2|.|TRBJ2-3
CASGEGSYTDTQYF
TGTGCCAGCGGAGAGGGGTCATACACAGATACGCAGTATTTT
>.|TRBV20-1|.|TRBJ2-1
CSASGTVDEQFF
TGCAGTGCATCCGGGACGGTTGATGAGCAGTTCTTC
>many|TRBV12-3/TRBV12-4|.|TRBJ1-2
CASSFEAFGYTF
TGTGCCAGCAGTTTCGAGGCCTTCGGCTACACCTTC
>.|TRBV7-9|TRBD2|TRBJ2-3
CASSPLAVGADTQYF
TGTGCCAGCAGCCCCCTAGCGGTGGGGGCAGATACGCAGTATTTT
>.|TRBV20-1|.|TRBJ2-5
CSVILPSSWYQETQYF
TGCAGTGTCATCCTACCGTCAAGTTGGTACCAAGAGACCCAGTACTTC
>many|TRBV7-2|.|TRBJ1-6
CASSLAPSPGYYNSPLHF
TGTGCCAGCAGCTTAGCACCCTCGCCGGGGTACTATAATTCACCCCTCCACTTT
>many|TRBV7-2|.|TRBJ1-1
CASSLGPDMNTEAFF
TGTGCCAGCAGCTTAGGGCCAGACATGAACACTGAAGCTTTCTTT
>.|TRBV5-1|.|TRBJ2-3
CASSLAQAPADTQYF
TGCGCCAGCAGCTTGGCTCAGGCCCCAGCGGATACGCAGTATTTT
>few|TRBV20-1|.|TRBJ2-3
CSARVATDTQYF
TGCAGTGCTAGGGTAGCTACAGATACGCAGTATTTT
>many|TRBV7-2|.|TRBJ2-5
CASSSPIGGQETQYF
TGTGCCAGCAGCTCTCCTATTGGGGGGCAAGAGACCCAGTACTTC
>few|TRBV7-7|TRBD2|TRBJ2-1
CASSLGGGPQDEQFF
TGTGCCAGCAGCTTAGGGGGAGGGCCTCAGGATGAGCAGTTCTTC
>.|TRBV5-4|.|TRBJ1-1
CASSPPLYDTLNTEAFF
TGTGCCAGCAGCCCGCCCTTGTACGATACTTTAAACACTGAAGCTTTCTTT
>many|TRBV25-1|TRBD1|TRBJ2-7
CASSFRDRGYEQYF
TGTGCCAGCAGTTTCCGGGACAGGGGGTACGAGCAGTACTTC
>.|TRBV6-1|.|TRBJ1-1
CASSEFILIENTEAFF
TGTGCCAGCAGTGAATTTATCCTAATTGAGAACACTGAAGCTTTCTTT
>.|TRBV2|TRBD1|TRBJ2-7
CASSPRQGLNYEQYF
TGTGCCAGCTCCCCTCGACAGGGGCTAAACTACGAGCAGTACTTC
>.|TRBV27|.|TRBJ1-1
CASSRNGPLGAEAFF
TGTGCCAGCAGTCGAAACGGACCGCTTGGCGCTGAAGCTTTCTTT
>many|TRBV12-3/TRBV12-4|TRBD1|TRBJ2-3
CASSFDRGTDTQYF
TGTGCCAGCAGTTTCGACAGGGGAACAGATACGCAGTATTTT
>few|TRBV6-2/TRBV6-3|.|TRBJ1-5
CASSSSSWAQPQHF
TGTGCCAGCAGTTCGTCCTCTTGGGCTCAGCCCCAGCATTTT
>.|TRBV12-3/TRBV12-4|TRBD1|TRBJ2-1
CASSLKQGANNEQFF
TGTGCCAGCAGTTTAAAACAGGGGGCCAACAATGAGCAGTTCTTC
>many|TRBV7-2|.|TRBJ1-1
CASSQYRGLEEREAFF
TGTGCCAGCAGCCAATATCGGGGCCTCGAGGAGCGTGAAGCTTTCTTT
>.|TRBV11-2|.|TRBJ1-1
CASSSGDSGAFF
TGTGCCAGCAGCTCGGGGGACTCTGGAGCTTTCTTT
>.|TRBV6-5|.|TRBJ1-3
CASSYSRPFSGNTIYF
TGTGCCAGCAGTTACAGTCGTCCCTTCTCTGGAAACACCATATATTTT
>.|TRBV2|.|TRBJ2-6
CASQGASEANALTF
TGTGCCAGCCAAGGAGCGAGTGAGGCCAACGCCCTGACTTTC
>.|TRBV23-1|.|TRBJ2-1
CASSPASFRVDEQFF
TGCGCCAGCAGTCCTGCGAGCTTTAGGGTAGATGAGCAGTTCTTC
>.|TRBV11-2|.|TRBJ1-5
CASSLRAGIGQPQHF
TGTGCCAGCAGCTTGAGAGCGGGTATCGGTCAGCCCCAGCATTTT
>few|TRBV6-6|TRBD1|TRBJ1-5
CASSQDRVFNQPQHF
TGTGCCAGCAGCCAGGACAGGGTCTTCAATCAGCCCCAGCATTTT
>.|TRBV2|.|TRBJ1-1
CASSEDANTEAFF
TGTGCCAGCAGTGAAGATGCAAACACTGAAGCTTTCTTT
>.|TRBV19|.|TRBJ1-2
CASSMDGTLYGYTF
TGTGCCAGTAGTATGGACGGGACACTCTATGGCTACACCTTC
>few|TRBV7-9|.|TRBJ2-5
CASRSDWQETQYF
TGTGCCAGCAGATCGGACTGGCAAGAGACCCAGTACTTC
>.|TRBV19|.|TRBJ1-5
CASSMFGNQPQHF
TGTGCCAGTAGTATGTTCGGGAATCAGCCCCAGCATTTT
>.|TRBV4-3|.|TRBJ2-1
CASSQEETSSYNEQFF
TGCGCCAGCAGCCAAGAGGAGACTAGTTCATACAATGAGCAGTTCTTC
>.|TRBV3-1|.|TRBJ2-1
CASSPHLQSSYNEQFF
TGTGCCAGCAGCCCACACCTACAGAGCTCCTACAATGAGCAGTTCTTC
>.|TRBV30|.|TRBJ2-3
CAWTRGQGTDTQYF
TGTGCCTGGACCAGGGGCCAGGGGACAGATACGCAGTATTTT
>many|TRBV7-2|TRBD2|TRBJ2-1
CASSLGSGRAANNEQFF
TGTGCCAGCAGCTTAGGGAGCGGGAGGGCCGCAAACAATGAGCAGTTCTTC
>.|TRBV11-2|TRBD2|TRBJ2-7
CASSLDSGTSYEQYF
TGTGCCAGCAGCTTAGATAGCGGGACTTCCTACGAGCAGTACTTC
>.|TRBV20-1|.|TRBJ1-4
CSARGSATNEKLFF
TGCAGTGCTAGAGGGTCGGCAACTAATGAAAAACTGTTTTTT
>few|TRBV19|.|TRBJ2-1
CATTLDNEQFF
TGTGCCACCACCCTAGACAATGAGCAGTTCTTC
>many|TRBV28|.|TRBJ1-1
CASKQVNTEAFF
TGTGCCAGCAAACAAGTGAACACTGAAGCTTTCTTT
>few|TRBV11-2|.|TRBJ2-3
CASSPEGITDTQYF
TGTGCCAGCAGCCCTGAAGGAATCACAGATACGCAGTATTTT
>many|TRBV7-2|TRBD1|TRBJ2-1
CASSTRPGGNEQFF
TGTGCCAGCAGTACCAGGCCAGGGGGCAATGAGCAGTTCTTC
>.|TRBV7-8|.|TRBJ2-7
CASSLGVLYEQYF
TGTGCCAGCAGCTTAGGGGTGTTGTACGAGCAGTACTTC
>many|TRBV6-1|.|TRBJ2-7
CASTLTWGDSYEQYF
TGTGCCAGCACCTTGACATGGGGGGACTCCTACGAGCAGTACTTC
>few|TRBV4-1|.|TRBJ1-4
CASSQSGRGEKLFF
TGCGCCAGCAGCCAATCCGGACGGGGTGAAAAACTGTTTTTT